This entry lists 18 T cell receptor beta chains sequenced from one sample in a study of control samples from healthy donors and cancer patients (dated by TCRdb to 2020 to 2022). The library came from the immunoSEQ multiplex PCR assay. The table was pulled from immuneACCESS by TCRdb, which kept in-frame rearrangements only. Such tables lose some clones; where checked, under half of the loss comes from unresolved V genes, and the rest has no known cause. The sample table holds about 85,000 clones, of which around nine tenths were seen once. About 7.4% of the sample goes to the ten largest clones. What was sequenced was blood. Receptors originate from a woman aged 60 to 75 in good health.

CDR3 sequence (DNA): TGTGCCAGCAGTGCCGACAGGTTCCTTGGCTACACCTTC. Its translation is CASSADRFLGYTF. This chain joins TRBV2 and TRBJ1-2, with D perhaps matching TRBD1 (6 bases). The germline V gene has CDR1 SNHLY and CDR2 FYNNEI. This CDR3 has 13 residues. V was cut by 4 bases and J by 7 bases, with 13 bases left in between. Looking up the rest from reference TRBV2 and TRBJ1-2 gives the full variable domain: EPEVTQTPSHQVTQMGQEVILRCVPISNHLYFYWYRQILGQKVEFLVSFYNNEISEKSEIFDDQFSVERPDGSNFTLKIRSTKLEDSAMYFCASSADRFLGYTFGSGTRLTVV.

This chain uses TRBV3-1 (or the pseudogene TRBV3-2) with TRBJ1-3, with a weak D call TRBD1 (6 bases). Trimming pared 1 base from V and 2 bases from J, leaving 6 bases between. The CDR3 totals 14 residues. The germline V gene has CDR1 LGHDT and CDR2 YNNKEL (reference sequence). The CDR3 spells CASSQAGAGNTIYF. The CDR3 DNA reads as TGTGCCAGCAGCCAAGCAGGGGCTGGAAACACCATATATTTT.

V is TRBV24-1 and J is TRBJ2-5; 8 bases fit TRBD1. The CDR3 sequence is 16 residues long. The junction had 12 bases not matched to a gene; V was cut back by 9 bases and J by 1 base. CDR1 is KGHDR and CDR2 is SFDVKD in the germline V gene. Here the CDR3 reads CATGNSGGSLQETQYF. The CDR3 DNA reads TGTGCCACCGGAAACTCAGGGGGCAGCCTCCAAGAGACCCAGTACTTC.

The V and J genes are TRBV28 and TRBJ1-4; 11 bases match TRBD1. The CDR3 extends over 14 amino acids. Germline CDR1 MDHEN, CDR2 SYDVKM. Trimming removed 5 bases from V and 7 bases from J; junction bases left unmatched: 3. CDR3 nucleotide sequence: TGTGCCAGCAGTACCGGGACAGGGGGTGAAAAACTGTTTTTT. This gives the protein CASSTGTGGEKLFF. Using reference TRBV28 and TRBJ1-4 for the parts outside the CDR3, the full variable domain is DVKVTQSSRYLVKRTGEKVFLECVQDMDHENMFWYRQDPGLGLRLIYFSYDVKMKEKGDIPEGYSVSREKKERFSLILESASTNQTSMYLCASSTGTGGEKLFFGSGTQLSVL.

The chain joins TRBV6-5 to TRBJ2-3; D may be TRBD2 (5 bases). Deletions cut 5 bases from V and 6 bases from J, with 6 bases between. Germline V gives CDR1 MNHEY, CDR2 SVGAGI. CDR3 length: 11 amino acids. CDR3 nucleotides: TGTGCCAGCAGTAAGCGGGATACGCAGTATTTT. It specifies CASSKRDTQYF.

The sample holds one count of this clone. The rearrangement links TRBV5-1 to TRBJ2-6, with D unresolved. With 5 bases removed from V and 0 bases from J, the gap between germline ends came to 9 bases. Germline V gives CDR1 SGHRS, CDR2 YFSETQ. The CDR3 consists of 15 residues. CDR3 DNA: TGCGCCAGCAGTTTTCAGGTCTCTGGGGCCAACGTCCTGACTTTC. Translating it yields CASSFQVSGANVLTF.

The gene calls are TRBV3-1 (or the pseudogene TRBV3-2) and TRBJ1-5; D gene uncertain. Trimming removed 0 bases at V and 4 bases at J, with 10 bases between. CDR3 length equals 15 residues. Germline V gene lookup returns CDR1 LGHDT and CDR2 YNNKEL (reference sequence). For the CDR3, the DNA is TGTGCCAGCAGCCAAGATCCGTCCGGGAATCAGCCCCAGCATTTT. Translation: CASSQDPSGNQPQHF.

In its sample, this clone was seen once. This chain uses TRBV9 with TRBJ2-1, with D tentatively TRBD1 (5 bases). Germline V gene sequence: CDR1 SGDLS, CDR2 YYNGEE. Trimming pared 0 bases from V and 4 bases from J, leaving 11 bases between. CDR3 length equals 15 residues. CDR3 bases: TGTGCCAGCAGCGTAGCGATAGGGGAATACAATGAGCAGTTCTTC. Amino acid sequence: CASSVAIGEYNEQFF.

This chain joins TRBV25-1 and TRBJ1-4; possible D gene TRBD1, 5 bases. The ends were cut back, 5 bases at V and 8 bases at J, with 21 bases in the middle. The germline gives CDR1 MGHDK, CDR2 SYGVNS. The CDR3 runs to 16 residues. This chain's CDR3 is CASSTTGRLTGEKLFF. The CDR3 nucleotides read TGTGCCAGCAGTACCACGGGACGGCTGACTGGGGAAAAACTGTTTTTT.

The rearrangement uses TRBV15 and TRBJ1-5; D call uncertain. Trimming stripped 0 bases from V and 5 bases from J, with 8 bases between. Germline CDR1 LNHNV, CDR2 YYDKDF (reference sequence). The CDR3 consists of 14 residues. The CDR3 DNA reads TGTGCCACCAGCAGAGATAAAAGAGATCAGCCCCAGCATTTT. This translates into CATSRDKRDQPQHF. Combining the CDR3 with reference TRBV15 and TRBJ1-5 gives the whole variable domain DAMVIQNPRYQVTQFGKPVTLSCSQTLNHNVMYWYQQKSSQAPKLLFHYYDKDFNNEADTPDNFQSRRPNTSFCFLDIRSPGLGDTAMYLCATSRDKRDQPQHFGDGTRLSIL.

The chain couples TRBV7-2 to TRBJ1-2, with D unresolved. The CDR3 is 13 residues long. Trimming pared 1 base from V and 3 bases from J, leaving 6 bases between. Germline CDR1 and CDR2: SGHTA and FQGNSA. The CDR3 sequence: CASSLVRDYGYTF. Written as DNA, the CDR3 is TGTGCCAGCAGCTTAGTAAGGGACTATGGCTACACCTTC.

The CDR3 region has the DNA TGTGCCAGCAGTTTATCGGCCGACGCGGGCGCCAAGGGTGGCACTGAAGCTTTCTTT. This codes for CASSLSADAGAKGGTEAFF. The rearrangement uses TRBV27 and TRBJ1-1; D call uncertain. CDR3 size: 19 residues. V dropped 0 bases and J dropped 4 bases, with 24 bases sitting between them. In germline, CDR1 is MNHEY, CDR2 SMNVEV (reference sequence).

The chain carries TRBV15 and TRBJ1-5; no reliable D call. The CDR3 runs 15 residues. V was trimmed by 5 bases and J by 6 bases, leaving 17 bases between them. CDR1 LNHNV and CDR2 YYDKDF come from the germline V gene (reference sequence). This CDR3 is CATSPETGEVQPQHF. The CDR3 coding sequence is TGTGCCACCAGCCCTGAAACCGGGGAGGTTCAGCCCCAGCATTTT.

V and J are TRBV24-1 and TRBJ1-2, with 8 bases that match TRBD1. The CDR3 spans 12 residues. In germline, CDR1 is KGHDR, CDR2 SFDVKD. The junction had 2 bases not matched to a gene; V was cut back by 4 bases and J by 8 bases. CDR3 loop: CATSEQGGGYTF. The CDR3 coding sequence is TGTGCCACCAGTGAACAGGGGGGCGGCTACACCTTC.

The chain employs TRBV7-2 and TRBJ2-7; D gene uncertain. The CDR3 contains 14 residues. Trimming stripped 2 bases from V and 4 bases from J, with 12 bases between. Germline V CDR1 and CDR2: SGHTA, FQGNSA. The CDR3 DNA follows: TGTGCCAGCAGCTTACGGTCGAGTAGGTACGAGCAGTACTTC. It encodes CASSLRSSRYEQYF.

The genes are TRBV29-1 and TRBJ2-1; D is undetermined. The V gene lost 5 bases and the J gene lost 5 bases, with 10 bases spanning the gap. Germline-derived CDR1 and CDR2 are SQVTM and ANQGSEA. This CDR3 is 12 amino acids long. The CDR3 DNA reads TGCAGCGTTTTTAGGCAGAACAATGAGCAGTTCTTC. This codes for CSVFRQNNEQFF.

The chain recombines TRBV5-4 with TRBJ1-2; D not certain. The V end was cut by 4 bases, the J end by 7 bases, with 14 bases between. The CDR3 contains 13 residues. In germline, CDR1 is SGHNT, CDR2 YYREEE (reference sequence). Here the CDR3 DNA reads TGTGCCAGCAGCGCCGATCGTTTGGGTGGCTACACCTTC. Residues: CASSADRLGGYTF.

CDR3 loop: CASVGRVTFF. The CDR3 DNA follows: TGTGCCAGCGTTGGCAGGGTAACTTTCTTT. The chain carries TRBV25-1 and TRBJ1-1; weak D call: TRBD1 (5 bases). The CDR3 has 10 amino acids. Germline CDR1 and CDR2: MGHDK and SYGVNS. Trimming shortened V by 8 bases and J by 12 bases, and 13 bases separated the two germline ends.